The 27 T cell receptor beta chains below were found in one sample sequenced in a study of T cells in localized non-small cell lung cancer. This table comes from immunoSEQ multiplex PCR, and its TCRdb copy is limited to in-frame clones, with some not included. Among over 40,000 clones listed, around four fifths were seen once. The specimen comprised peripheral blood mononuclear cells, sampled before any cancer treatment. Receptors originate from a man aged 40 to 75 with stage III lung adenocarcinoma.

The V gene is TRBV19, the J gene TRBJ2-4; D is ambiguous. Germline V lookup: CDR1 LNHDA, CDR2 SQIVND (reference sequence). V lost 5 bases, J lost 0 bases, and 8 bases lay in between. This CDR3 has 14 residues. This CDR3 reads CASSLHLAKNIQYF. The CDR3 DNA reads TGTGCCAGTAGTCTACACCTAGCCAAAAACATTCAGTACTTC.

The chain combines TRBV18 with TRBJ1-1; the D is unclear. The CDR3 extends over 14 amino acids. V was cut by 6 bases and J by 0 bases, with 11 bases left in between. Germline V gene sequence: CDR1 KGHSH, CDR2 LQKENI. CDR3 nucleotide sequence: TGTGCCAGCTCCGCCGGGCAGGTGAACACTGAAGCTTTCTTT. The encoded protein is CASSAGQVNTEAFF.

CDR3 in DNA: TGTGCCAGCAGCGCCCTCCGGGGAGCGGGAGGGCCCAACAATGAGCAGTTCTTC. It codes for CASSALRGAGGPNNEQFF. This chain joins TRBV9 and TRBJ2-1; TRBD2 matches at 10 bases. J lost 5 bases, V lost 3 bases, and 14 bases had no gene match. Germline V gene sequence: CDR1 SGDLS, CDR2 YYNGEE. This CDR3 comprises 18 residues.

This chain joins TRBV19 and TRBJ1-2, with 10 bases matching TRBD1. Germline values: CDR1 LNHDA, CDR2 SQIVND (reference sequence). With 3 bases clipped from V and 4 bases from J, the junction kept 2 bases outside the gene matches. The CDR3 covers 14 residues. The CDR3, as DNA: TGTGCCAGTAGTATCGGGACAGGGGCCTATGGCTACACCTTC. Encoded protein: CASSIGTGAYGYTF. Full variable domain (outside the CDR3, taken from reference TRBV19 and TRBJ1-2): DGGITQSPKYLFRKEGQNVTLSCEQNLNHDAMYWYRQDPGQGLRLIYYSQIVNDFQKGDIAEGYSVSREKKESFPLTVTSAQKNPTAFYLCASSIGTGAYGYTFGSGTRLTVV.

The chain is built from TRBV20-1 and TRBJ1-2; D unclear. Trimming took off 0 bases at V and 8 bases at J, with 7 bases between the two ends. This CDR3 contains 11 residues. CDR1 DFQATT and CDR2 SNEGSKA come from the germline V gene (reference sequence). CDR3 DNA sequence: TGCAGTGCTAGAGAGCTACGGGGCTACACCTTC. It yields the protein CSARELRGYTF.

The chain combines TRBV5-6 with TRBJ1-2, with D perhaps matching TRBD1 (5 bases). This CDR3 contains 13 residues. V shed 1 base and J shed 6 bases, with 10 bases lying between them. Germline values: CDR1 SGHDT, CDR2 YYEEEE. The CDR3 here is CASSLKAGNGYTF. CDR3 bases: TGTGCCAGCAGCTTGAAGGCAGGGAATGGCTACACCTTC.

The rearrangement joins TRBV10-3 to TRBJ2-1; 7 nucleotides match TRBD2. J was trimmed by 5 bases and V by 5 bases; bases with no gene match: 6. CDR3 length: 14 amino acids. Germline V gene lookup returns CDR1 ENHRY and CDR2 SYGVKD. CDR3 bases: TGTGCCATCAGTCCTTCCAGCGGGGACAATGAGCAGTTCTTC. Protein: CAISPSSGDNEQFF.

This clone occurred a few times. V usage is TRBV4-3 and J usage is TRBJ2-1; 8 bases match TRBD2. Germline V gene data show CDR1 as LGHNA and CDR2 as YSLEER. The CDR3 runs 15 residues. V lost 1 base to trimming and J lost 10 bases; unmatched junction nucleotides: 9. CDR3 coding DNA: TGCGCCAGCAGCCAAGGAACGGGGGGGCCAGAAGAGCAGTTCTTC. Translating gives CASSQGTGGPEEQFF.

The chain uses TRBV18 and TRBJ2-7; D is unresolved. CDR1 is KGHSH, CDR2 LQKENI, per germline. The V gene lost 3 bases and the J gene lost 7 bases, with 22 bases spanning the gap. This CDR3 is built from 16 residues. The CDR3 DNA reads TGTGCCAGCTCACCTCGGTCCGGCAGCCTTTCTCGGGAGCAGTACTTC. Translating gives CASSPRSGSLSREQYF.

The chain employs TRBV7-8 and TRBJ2-1; TRBD2 matches at 9 bases. Unmatched junction bases numbered 6, after V lost 1 base and J lost 8 bases. CDR3 length: 15 residues. Germline-derived CDR1 and CDR2 are SGHVS and FQNEAQ. CDR3 residues: CASSLGSGSGYEQFF. The CDR3 DNA is TGTGCCAGCAGCTTAGGTAGCGGGAGTGGCTATGAGCAGTTCTTC.

The chain has TRBV9 and TRBJ1-6, with TRBD1 as a possible D gene (6 bases). CDR1 is SGDLS, CDR2 YYNGEE, per germline. V gave up 4 bases and J gave up 10 bases, with 15 bases separating them. The CDR3 runs 14 residues. DNA for the CDR3: TGTGCCAGCAGCTCCTACGGGGGCCGCTCACCCCTCCACTTT. As protein: CASSSYGGRSPLHF. Full variable domain (remainder filled in from reference TRBV9 and TRBJ1-6): DSGVTQTPKHLITATGQRVTLRCSPRSGDLSVYWYQQSLDQGLQFLIQYYNGEERAKGNILERFSAQQFPDLHSELNLSSLELGDSALYFCASSSYGGRSPLHFGNGTRLTVT.

The J gene is TRBJ1-4, the V gene TRBV7-2; D possibly corresponds to TRBD1 (6 bases). Trimming took 6 bases from V and 4 from J, leaving 15 bases between them. The CDR3 has 15 residues. CDR1 and CDR2 from the germline V gene are SGHTA and FQGNSA. CDR3 region: CASSPGAGDNEKLFF. CDR3 in DNA: TGTGCCAGCAGTCCTGGGGCAGGGGATAATGAAAAACTGTTTTTT. Full variable domain (rest looked up from reference TRBV7-2 and TRBJ1-4): GAGVSQSPSNKVTEKGKDVELRCDPISGHTALYWYRQSLGQGLEFLIYFQGNSAPDKSGLPSDRFSAERTGGSVSTLTIQRTQQEDSAVYLCASSPGAGDNEKLFFGSGTQLSVL.

The chain carries TRBV19 and TRBJ1-2, with no clear D. Between the trimmed V and J ends, which lost 5 bases and 4 bases, there was a span of 5 bases. The CDR3 has 11 amino acids. In germline, CDR1 is LNHDA, CDR2 SQIVND (reference sequence). CDR3 in DNA: TGTGCCAGTAGTTGGGTCTATGGCTACACCTTC. Protein sequence: CASSWVYGYTF.

Here the CDR3 reads CASSELGAQETQYF. The DNA for the CDR3 is TGTGCCAGCAGTGAACTCGGAGCCCAAGAGACCCAGTACTTC. The chain is built from TRBV2 and TRBJ2-5, with D unresolved. CDR1 is SNHLY, CDR2 FYNNEI, per germline. The CDR3 length is 14 residues. V dropped 2 bases and J dropped 1 base, with 8 bases sitting between them.

The chain recombines TRBV10-2 with TRBJ2-4; D may be TRBD1 (6 bases). CDR3 length equals 15 residues. V was pared by 5 bases and J by 1 base, with 12 bases between. CDR1 WSHSY and CDR2 SAAADI come from the germline V gene. CDR3 nucleotides: TGCGCCAGCAGTACCGTGGGGGCCGCCAAAAACATTCAGTACTTC. It specifies CASSTVGAAKNIQYF.

This chain connects TRBV28 to TRBJ2-7; D might be TRBD2 (5 bases). Trimming took 2 bases from V and 5 from J, leaving 7 bases between them. Per germline, CDR1 MDHEN and CDR2 SYDVKM. The CDR3 has 12 amino acids. The CDR3 region is CASSLDGNEQYF. CDR3 in DNA: TGTGCCAGCAGTTTAGACGGGAACGAGCAGTACTTC.

The chain joins TRBV19 to TRBJ1-4, with unresolved D. Germline assignment: CDR1 LNHDA and CDR2 SQIVND (reference sequence). The CDR3 is 12 residues long. Trimming cost V 2 bases and J 8 bases, with 6 bases left between them. The CDR3 bases are TGTGCCAGTAGTATAACTGGGGAAAAACTGTTTTTT. Protein sequence: CASSITGEKLFF.

The chain uses TRBV21-1 and TRBJ1-5. TRBV21-1 is described as a pseudogene. This CDR3 region has 18 residues. CDR3: CASSFVGTALYSNQPQHF. The CDR3 nucleotides read TGTGCCAGCAGCTTCGTGGGAACCGCCCTTTATAGCAATCAGCCCCAGCATTTT.

In nucleotides, the CDR3 is TGTGCCAGCAGTGCCGCGCTTATAAAGAACACTGAAGCTTTCTTT. Translating it yields CASSAALIKNTEAFF. V and J are TRBV6-6 and TRBJ1-1; D uncertain. Looked up from germline, CDR1 is MNHNY and CDR2 is SVGAGI (reference sequence). CDR3 length: 15 amino acids. Trimming shortened V by 5 bases and J by 1 base, and 14 bases separated the two germline ends.

This clone is a singleton in its sample. The rearrangement joins TRBV5-4 to TRBJ2-2; the D is unclear. The germline CDR1 and CDR2 sequences are SGHNT and YYREEE (reference sequence). V shed 2 bases and J shed 0 bases, with 8 bases lying between them. CDR3 length: 15 amino acids. This CDR3 is CASSLGRANTGELFF. CDR3 DNA sequence: TGTGCCAGCAGCTTAGGGCGAGCGAACACCGGGGAGCTGTTTTTT.

The J gene is TRBJ1-1, the V gene TRBV7-9; 9 bases align to TRBD1. Germline loops: CDR1 SEHNR, CDR2 FQNEAQ (reference sequence). The J segment lost 5 bases and the V segment lost 3 bases, leaving 7 bases of the junction unmatched. The CDR3 runs to 15 residues. The chain's CDR3 is CASSFTGTGFTEAFF. The CDR3 region has the DNA TGTGCCAGCAGCTTCACCGGGACAGGGTTTACTGAAGCTTTCTTT.

This chain uses TRBV20-1 with TRBJ1-1; the D is unclear. CDR3 length equals 11 residues. CDR1 and CDR2 from the germline V gene are DFQATT and SNEGSKA (reference sequence). V dropped 0 bases and J dropped 7 bases, with 6 bases sitting between them. DNA for the CDR3: TGCAGTGCTAGAGAGGAGGATGAAGCTTTCTTT. It translates to CSAREEDEAFF.

V usage is TRBV10-3 and J usage is TRBJ1-6, with a weak D call TRBD1 (5 bases). Germline values: CDR1 ENHRY, CDR2 SYGVKD. V was clipped by 10 bases and J by 2 bases, with 15 bases between them. The length of the CDR3 is 15 residues. CDR3 DNA: TGTGCCACCGGTCTCCGGGACCCCTATAATTCACCCCTCCACTTT. It codes for CATGLRDPYNSPLHF.

The chain uses TRBV6-5 and TRBJ2-7; 12 nucleotides align to TRBD2. Germline trimming cut 8 bases from V and 3 bases from J; bases unmatched to any gene: 2. Germline loops: CDR1 MNHEY, CDR2 SVGAGI. There are 13 residues in the CDR3. The CDR3 protein is CASLAGGGYEQYF. CDR3 DNA: TGTGCCAGCCTAGCGGGAGGGGGCTACGAGCAGTACTTC.

By frequency in the sample, this clone is hyperexpanded. This chain connects TRBV11-2 to TRBJ1-5; TRBD1 matches 7 bases. J lost 4 bases, V lost 5 bases, and 5 bases had no gene match. The CDR3 runs to 14 residues. CDR1 and CDR2 from the germline V gene are SGHAT and FQNNGV. This CDR3 reads CASSPDRYNQPQHF. The CDR3 DNA is TGTGCCAGCAGCCCGGACAGGTATAATCAGCCCCAGCATTTT.

CDR3: CARGGSDRAVGYTF. The CDR3 bases are TGTGCCAGGGGAGGAAGTGACAGGGCGGTGGGCTACACCTTC. The rearrangement joins TRBV2 to TRBJ1-2; TRBD1 matches at 7 bases. CDR3 length: 14 residues. The V gene end was trimmed by 9 bases and the J gene end by 8 bases; junction bases not matched to a gene: 15. CDR1 SNHLY and CDR2 FYNNEI come from the germline V gene. Using reference TRBV2 and TRBJ1-2 for the parts outside the CDR3, the full variable domain is EPEVTQTPSHQVTQMGQEVILRCVPISNHLYFYWYRQILGQKVEFLVSFYNNEISEKSEIFDDQFSVERPDGSNFTLKIRSTKLEDSAMYFCARGGSDRAVGYTFGSGTRLTVV.

The rearrangement uses TRBV19 and TRBJ1-5, with D perhaps matching TRBD1 (5 bases). Germline V gene lookup returns CDR1 LNHDA and CDR2 SQIVND (reference sequence). The CDR3 has 15 amino acids. Trimming stripped 5 bases from V and 2 bases from J, with 13 bases between. As DNA, the CDR3 is TGTGCCAGTAGTGCCTCGGGGGATGGCAATCAGCCCCAGCATTTT. Protein sequence: CASSASGDGNQPQHF.